The rows below give T cell receptor beta chains drawn from one sample of a study of cytomegalovirus exposure and HLA in healthy donors. This table comes from immunoSEQ multiplex PCR, and its TCRdb copy is limited to in-frame clones, with some not included. The table has 30,000 to 40,000 clones, around 70% seen once. The sequenced sample was PBMCs. The receptor set was obtained from a man in his forties or fifties in good health and CMV-seropositive. CDR3s include the opening cysteine and the closing phenylalanine or tryptophan. The D gene is left open where the match is weak. For some rows the clone size is stated as once, few or many, or as a class when expanded; others skip it.

j_gene,abundance,d_gene,v_gene,CDR3nt,CDR3aa
TRBJ2-1,-,TRBD1,TRBV5-1,TGCGCCAGCAGCCCCGGGACAGGGACCTACAATGAGCAGTTCTTC,CASSPGTGTYNEQFF
TRBJ1-2,once,-,TRBV2,TGTGCCAGCACCTCAACCCCGCAGGGTCGCTACACCTTC,CASTSTPQGRYTF
TRBJ1-4,few,-,TRBV2,TGTGCCAGCAGGCCTTCACAGGGCGGTAATGAAAAACTGTTTTTT,CASRPSQGGNEKLFF
TRBJ1-6,few,TRBD1,TRBV6-4,TGTGCCAGCAGGGACAGGGGTGGCTCACCCCTCCACTTT,CASRDRGGSPLHF
TRBJ2-2,-,-,TRBV5-4,TGTGCCAGCAGCTTGGGGGCGGGGGCCAACACCGGGGAGCTGTTTTTT,CASSLGAGANTGELFF
TRBJ1-1,-,-,TRBV18,TGTGCCAGCTCACCACCGTCCCCCAGGGCCCCTGAAGCTTTCTTT,CASSPPSPRAPEAFF
TRBJ1-6,few,TRBD1,TRBV7-9,TGTGCCACCACAGGGGGGGATAATTCACCCCTCCACTTT,CATTGGDNSPLHF
TRBJ1-5,-,TRBD1,TRBV27,TGTGCCAGCAGGAGAGTGGACAGGTGGGATCAGCCCCAGCATTTT,CASRRVDRWDQPQHF
TRBJ2-7,once,-,TRBV12-5,TGTGCTAGTGGTTTGGTACAACAGCTCGTAGGTTACGAGCAGTACTTC,CASGLVQQLVGYEQYF
TRBJ1-1,few,-,TRBV28,TGTGCCAGCACTTATAGTGGAGGTACTGAAGCTTTCTTT,CASTYSGGTEAFF
TRBJ2-7,once,TRBD1,TRBV5-5,TGTGCCAGCAGCTTGGGGACAGGGGGCGCGTACGAGCAGTACTTC,CASSLGTGGAYEQYF
TRBJ2-2,-,TRBD1,TRBV5-1,TGCGCCAGCAGCCCCGGACAGGGGGTAACCGGGGAGCTGTTTTTT,CASSPGQGVTGELFF
TRBJ1-2,few,TRBD1,TRBV9,TGTGCCAGCAGCGTAGATGAGGACAGGTATGGCTACACCTTC,CASSVDEDRYGYTF
TRBJ2-7,-,-,TRBV7-3,TGTGCCAGCAGCTTCGCAGGGGTGGATCACGAGCAGTACTTC,CASSFAGVDHEQYF
TRBJ1-5,-,-,TRBV6-5,TGTGCCAGCAGTTACTCGGCGGGGGGTGGCAATCAGCCCCAGCATTTT,CASSYSAGGGNQPQHF
TRBJ1-1,few,-,TRBV6-1,TGTGCCAGCAGTGAAGCCCGGGGGGCTTTCTTT,CASSEARGAFF
TRBJ1-4,-,-,TRBV5-1,TGCGCCAGCAGATGGGACTCGGAAAAACTGTTTTTT,CASRWDSEKLFF
TRBJ1-5,-,TRBD1,TRBV27,TGTGCCAGCAGCTCCCCCGGACAGGGCAATCAGCCCCAGCATTTT,CASSSPGQGNQPQHF
TRBJ1-4,-,-,TRBV4-1,TGCGCCAGCAGCTTCGGCGGTGAAAAACTGTTTTTT,CASSFGGEKLFF
TRBJ2-2,few,TRBD1,TRBV7-6,TGTGCCAGCAGCTCCCCGGACAGGGTAGGAACCGGGGAGCTGTTTTTT,CASSSPDRVGTGELFF
TRBJ1-5,-,TRBD1,TRBV6-6,TGTGCCAGCAGTTACGCCGGGACAGGTATCAATCAGCCCCAGCATTTT,CASSYAGTGINQPQHF
TRBJ2-2,few,TRBD1,TRBV7-9,TGTGCCAGCAGCCCGAAGGGACAGACGAACACCGGGGAGCTGTTTTTT,CASSPKGQTNTGELFF
TRBJ2-3,-,TRBD1,TRBV9,TGTGCCAGCAGCGGGCCGGGACAGGGGACAGATACGCAGTATTTT,CASSGPGQGTDTQYF
TRBJ2-7,-,TRBD2,TRBV5-4,TGTGCCAGCAGCGATAGCGGGGGGGCCTACGAGCAGTACTTC,CASSDSGGAYEQYF
TRBJ2-5,-,TRBD2,TRBV19,TGTGCCAGCTCTCCCGGGACTAGCGGGGAGGGCGAGACCCAGTACTTC,CASSPGTSGEGETQYF